There are a few counts of the clone carrying this TCR beta chain. The data derive from a study of T cell responses to AZD1222 COVID-19 vaccine. Method: immunoSEQ multiplex PCR; TCRdb's copy keeps in-frame clones and lacks some. The repertoire consists of under 110,000 clones, with roughly 86% occurring once and the leading ten covering 9.5% to 13%. The TCR comes from an adult who received the AZD1222 COVID-19 vaccine. Sequences were derived from peripheral blood, sampled 28 days after the second AZD1222 dose.

The CDR3 sequence is CASRRGAGGREDTQYF. The CDR3, as DNA: TGTGCCAGCAGGAGAGGAGCGGGAGGACGGGAAGATACGCAGTATTTT. This chain joins TRBV11-2 and TRBJ2-3; TRBD2 matches at 9 bases. The germline V gene encodes CDR1 SGHAT and CDR2 FQNNGV. V lost 6 bases and J lost 5; bases outside the gene matches: 12. CDR3 size: 16 residues.